The subject of this entry is one TCR beta chain. Antigen specificity is unknown. The sample originates from a study of cytotoxic CD8 clonotypes in ibrutinib-treated CLL. Study-level information: Partial response occurred in approximately 24 patients and complete response in 2; at median approximately 68 months, roughly 15 remained remitted and 12 progressed.

The CDR3 has 15 residues. V was pared by 3 bases and J by 8 bases, with 8 bases of the junction left unmatched. The germline CDR1 and CDR2 sequences are SGDLS and YYNGEE. Data came from immunoSEQ multiplex PCR; TCRdb stores just in-frame clones and leaves some out. This table holds hundreds of thousands of clones, 60% to 75% found once. Study conclusions and caveats: Sampling times, which were not matched between the groups, differed between sustained-remission patients and progressing patients. Elevated clonality accompanied ibrutinib response, with a return toward baseline values at progression. Rare overall, public clonotypes shrank or held steady under therapy.

The source was PBMCs, collected after 24 months of ibrutinib treatment. The origin of this receptor is a human donor with chronic lymphocytic leukemia. The V and J genes are TRBV9 and TRBJ2-1; 10 bases fit TRBD2. The CDR3 reads CASSEFSTSGYEQFF. The CDR3 DNA sequence: TGTGCCAGCAGCGAATTTTCGACTAGCGGGTATGAGCAGTTCTTC. Based on the CDR3 plus reference TRBV9 and TRBJ2-1, the full variable domain is DSGVTQTPKHLITATGQRVTLRCSPRSGDLSVYWYQQSLDQGLQFLIQYYNGEERAKGNILERFSAQQFPDLHSELNLSSLELGDSALYFCASSEFSTSGYEQFFGPGTRLTVL.